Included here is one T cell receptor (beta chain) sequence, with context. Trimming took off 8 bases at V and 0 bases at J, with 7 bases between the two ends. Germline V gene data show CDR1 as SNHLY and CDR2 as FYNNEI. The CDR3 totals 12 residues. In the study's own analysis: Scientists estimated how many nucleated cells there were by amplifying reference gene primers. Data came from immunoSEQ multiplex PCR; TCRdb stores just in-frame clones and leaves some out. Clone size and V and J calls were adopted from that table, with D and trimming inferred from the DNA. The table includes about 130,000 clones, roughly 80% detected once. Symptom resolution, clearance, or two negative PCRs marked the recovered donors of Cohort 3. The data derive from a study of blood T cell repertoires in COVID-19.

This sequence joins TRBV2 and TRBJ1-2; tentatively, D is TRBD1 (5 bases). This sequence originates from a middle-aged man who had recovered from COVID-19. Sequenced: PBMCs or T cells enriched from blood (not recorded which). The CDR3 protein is CASPTANYGYTF. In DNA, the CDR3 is TGTGCCAGCCCGACAGCTAACTATGGCTACACCTTC.